This TCR beta chain was obtained from a study of cytomegalovirus exposure and HLA in healthy donors. General observations from the study: Reportedly, fewer N-insertions than the roughly 700-donor mean appeared in an Asian-associated ancestry cluster in a later analysis. An analysis done earlier found most TCR beta V segments productive about 90% or about 30% of the time.

Germline V lookup: CDR1 MNHNS, CDR2 SASEGT. V lost 1 base and J lost 7; bases outside the gene matches: 6. This CDR3 region has 15 residues. Each donor was healthy, and each was a bone marrow donor. On this clone itself: Its antigen is undetermined. In the same sample, other DNA sequences code for this CDR3.

The PCR made use of 60 Vbeta and 13 Jbeta primers. Original processing notes: Approximately 9.9 million shared chains were among the approximately 82 million unique TCR beta chains that a later analysis counted. Produced via immunoSEQ multiplex PCR; TCRdb's table is partial and in-frame only. V, J and clone size were drawn from that table, and D and trimming were deduced from the DNA. This sample has 120,000 or so clones, with 65% to 75% found just once. The chain employs TRBV6-1 and TRBJ1-5, with TRBD1 matching 8 bases. This sequence originates from a middle-aged man in good health and CMV-seropositive. The sequenced material came from PBMCs. The CDR3 loop reads CASSEGQGARQPQHF. The DNA of the CDR3 is TGTGCCAGCAGTGAAGGCCAGGGGGCGCGGCAGCCCCAGCATTTT.